The 12 T cell receptor beta chains below were found in one sample sequenced in a study of cytomegalovirus exposure and HLA in healthy donors (dated by TCRdb to about 2017). The library was generated by the immunoSEQ multiplex PCR assay. Here the immuneACCESS table is served through TCRdb, limited to in-frame sequences with V and J called. Missing clones are a known gap in these copies; in checked studies unresolved V genes cover under half, and the rest lacks a known reason. The sample table holds some 250,000 clones, of which 90% were seen once. The ten biggest clones cover roughly 0.38% of the sample. Sequencing was carried out using PBMCs. Receptors were obtained from a woman aged 18-29 years in good health and CMV-seronegative.

The chain combines TRBV28 with TRBJ1-2; D is unresolved. This CDR3 is 11 amino acids long. The V gene's germline CDR1 is MDHEN and CDR2 SYDVKM. Trimming removed 10 bases from V and 5 bases from J, with 11 bases in between. CDR3 bases: TGTGCCACGGGGAGGAAATATGGCTACACCTTC. Translated: CATGRKYGYTF.

On this clone itself: Sequence at one end of the junction differs from germline and may be a read error. The chain employs TRBV7-7 and TRBJ2-3; no definite D call. Germline V lookup: CDR1 SSHAT, CDR2 FNYEAQ (reference sequence). The CDR3 spans 14 residues. This chain's CDR3 is CASSSARGTDTQYF. CDR3 coding DNA: TGTGCTAGCAGCTCCGCAAGAGGCACAGATACGCAGTATTTT.

This chain links TRBV14 with TRBJ2-3; possibly TRBD1 for D (6 bases). Germline assignment: CDR1 SGHDN and CDR2 FVKESK. CDR3 length: 16 amino acids. Deletions cut 4 bases from V and 3 bases from J, with 17 bases between. CDR3 bases: TGTGCCAGCAGCCCATTTCTGACAGGCCGAACAGATACGCAGTATTTT. Translating it yields CASSPFLTGRTDTQYF. Together with reference TRBV14 and TRBJ2-3, the CDR3 gives the full variable domain: EAGVTQFPSHSVIEKGQTVTLRCDPISGHDNLYWYRRVMGKEIKFLLHFVKESKQDESGMPNNRFLAERTGGTYSTLKVQPAELEDSGVYFCASSPFLTGRTDTQYFGPGTRLTVL.

The chain recombines TRBV18 with TRBJ2-1, with 7 bases identical to TRBD2. Germline CDR1 and CDR2: KGHSH and LQKENI. This CDR3 has 16 amino acids. V was pared by 0 bases and J by 3 bases, with 5 bases of the junction left unmatched. The CDR3 loop reads CASSPPSGADYNEQFF. The CDR3, as DNA: TGTGCCAGCTCACCACCGAGCGGGGCAGACTACAATGAGCAGTTCTTC.

This chain uses TRBV7-2 with TRBJ2-3; 10 nucleotides line up with TRBD2. V lost 1 base, J lost 5 bases, and 0 bases stayed unmatched. Germline loops: CDR1 SGHTA, CDR2 FQGNSA. CDR3 length equals 14 residues. The CDR3 nucleotides are TGTGCCAGCAGCTTAGGGACTAGCGGAGATACGCAGTATTTT. Amino acid sequence: CASSLGTSGDTQYF.

This chain connects TRBV7-9 to TRBJ2-7, with D hard to call. CDR1 is SEHNR, CDR2 FQNEAQ, per germline (reference sequence). With 3 bases removed from V and 4 bases from J, the gap between germline ends came to 4 bases. The CDR3 is 11 amino acids. CDR3: CASSFLYEQYF. As DNA, the CDR3 is TGTGCCAGCAGCTTCCTTTACGAGCAGTACTTC.

The chain employs TRBV4-1 and TRBJ1-5; 10 bases agree with TRBD1. CDR3 size: 14 residues. Germline CDR1 is MGHRA and CDR2 is YSYEKL. The junction had 1 base not matched to a gene; V was cut back by 4 bases and J by 4 bases. The CDR3 reads CASSPDRGNQPQHF. CDR3 nucleotides: TGCGCCAGCAGCCCGGACAGGGGGAATCAGCCCCAGCATTTT.

The chain uses TRBV15 and TRBJ2-1; D remains ambiguous. In germline, CDR1 is LNHNV, CDR2 YYDKDF (reference sequence). The CDR3 extends over 12 amino acids. Trimming stripped 3 bases from V and 5 bases from J, with 5 bases between. CDR3 loop: CATSSTDNEQFF. CDR3 DNA sequence: TGTGCCACCAGCAGTACAGACAATGAGCAGTTCTTC.

This chain uses TRBV19 with TRBJ1-2; TRBD1 is a possible D gene (6 bases). Deletions cut 11 bases from V and 4 bases from J, with 14 bases between. The germline gives CDR1 LNHDA, CDR2 SQIVND (reference sequence). The CDR3 extends over 12 amino acids. Here the CDR3 reads CASTARGYGYTF. The CDR3 DNA follows: TGTGCCTCAACTGCCAGGGGCTATGGCTACACCTTC.

The J gene is TRBJ2-2, the V gene TRBV27; 8 bases agree with TRBD1. This CDR3 comprises 13 residues. Germline CDR1 reads MNHEY; CDR2 reads SMNVEV (reference sequence). Trimming took 4 bases from V and 10 from J; bases not matched to a gene: 5. CDR3 amino acids: CASSYTTGEELFF. CDR3 nucleotide sequence: TGTGCCAGCAGTTACACGACAGGGGAGGAGCTGTTTTTT.

The V and J genes are TRBV6-6 and TRBJ1-2; unclear D gene. Trimming took 6 bases from V and 2 from J, leaving 13 bases between them. The CDR3 length is 14 residues. In germline, CDR1 is MNHNY, CDR2 SVGAGI (reference sequence). CDR3 region: CASSQDGENYGYTF. The CDR3 region has the DNA TGTGCCAGCAGCCAAGATGGAGAGAACTATGGCTACACCTTC.

This clone showed up just a few times. The DNA of the CDR3 is TGTGCCTGGAGCCTACAGGGAAGTGATGGCTACACCTTC. It encodes CAWSLQGSDGYTF. V usage is TRBV30 and J usage is TRBJ1-2; tentative D call: TRBD1 (6 bases). Trimming shortened V by 3 bases and J by 6 bases, and 14 bases separated the two germline ends. The CDR3 covers 13 residues. The germline CDR1 and CDR2 sequences are GTSNPN and SVGIG (reference sequence).